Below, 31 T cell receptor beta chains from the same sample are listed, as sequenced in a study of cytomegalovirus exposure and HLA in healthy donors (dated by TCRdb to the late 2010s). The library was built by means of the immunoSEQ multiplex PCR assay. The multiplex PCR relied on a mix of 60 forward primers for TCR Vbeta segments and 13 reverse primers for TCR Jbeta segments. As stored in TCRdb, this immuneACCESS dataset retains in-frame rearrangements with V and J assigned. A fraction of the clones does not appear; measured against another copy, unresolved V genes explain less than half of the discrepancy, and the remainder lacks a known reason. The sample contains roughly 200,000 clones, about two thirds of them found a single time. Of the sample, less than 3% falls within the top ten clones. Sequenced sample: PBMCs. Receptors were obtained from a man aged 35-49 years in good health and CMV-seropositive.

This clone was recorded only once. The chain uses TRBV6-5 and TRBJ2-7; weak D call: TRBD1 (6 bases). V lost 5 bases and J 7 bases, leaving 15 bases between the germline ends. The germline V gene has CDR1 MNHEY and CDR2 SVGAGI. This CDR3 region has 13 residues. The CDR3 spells CASSPTGPKEQYF. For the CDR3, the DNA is TGTGCCAGCAGTCCCACAGGGCCTAAAGAGCAGTACTTC.

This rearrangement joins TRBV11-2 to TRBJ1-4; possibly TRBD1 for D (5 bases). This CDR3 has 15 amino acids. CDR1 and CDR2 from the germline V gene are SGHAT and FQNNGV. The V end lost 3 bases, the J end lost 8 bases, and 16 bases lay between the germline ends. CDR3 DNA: TGTGCCAGCAGCTTTCAAGGGGCAAGACAGGAAAAACTGTTTTTT. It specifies CASSFQGARQEKLFF.

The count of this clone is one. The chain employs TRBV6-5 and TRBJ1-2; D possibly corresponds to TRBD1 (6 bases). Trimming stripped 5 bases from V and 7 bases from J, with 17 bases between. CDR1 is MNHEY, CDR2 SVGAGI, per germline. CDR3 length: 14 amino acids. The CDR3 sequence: CASSSGGLSVGYTF. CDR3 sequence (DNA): TGTGCCAGCAGTAGCGGGGGGCTATCGGTTGGCTACACCTTC.

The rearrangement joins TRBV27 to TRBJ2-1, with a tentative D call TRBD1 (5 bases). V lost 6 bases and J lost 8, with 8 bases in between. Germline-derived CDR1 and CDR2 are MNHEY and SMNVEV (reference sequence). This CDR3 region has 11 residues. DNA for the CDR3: TGTGCCAGCAGATGGGGCGATGAGCAGTTCTTC. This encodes CASRWGDEQFF.

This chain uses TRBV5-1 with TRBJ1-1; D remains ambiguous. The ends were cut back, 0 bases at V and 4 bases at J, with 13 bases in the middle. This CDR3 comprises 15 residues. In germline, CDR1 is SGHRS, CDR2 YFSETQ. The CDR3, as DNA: TGCGCCAGCAGCTTGGCGCTCGGGTCTTTCACTGAAGCTTTCTTT. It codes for CASSLALGSFTEAFF. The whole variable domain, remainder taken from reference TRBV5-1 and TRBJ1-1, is KAGVTQTPRYLIKTRGQQVTLSCSPISGHRSVSWYQQTPGQGLQFLFEYFSETQRNKGNFPGRFSGRQFSNSRSEMNVSTLELGDSALYLCASSLALGSFTEAFFGQGTRLTVV.

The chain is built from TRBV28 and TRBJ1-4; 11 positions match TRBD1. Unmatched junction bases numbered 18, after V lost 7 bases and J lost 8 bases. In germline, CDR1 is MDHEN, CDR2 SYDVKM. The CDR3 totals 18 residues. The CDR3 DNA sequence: TGTGCCAGCAAGCACCATACATACTGGGACAGGGGGAGAGAAAAACTGTTTTTT. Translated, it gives CASKHHTYWDRGREKLFF.

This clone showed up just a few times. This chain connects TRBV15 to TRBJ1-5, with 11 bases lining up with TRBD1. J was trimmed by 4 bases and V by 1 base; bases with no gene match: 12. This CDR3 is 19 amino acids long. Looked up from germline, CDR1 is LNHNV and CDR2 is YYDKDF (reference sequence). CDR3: CATSRAWTGGARGNQPQHF. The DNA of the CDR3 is TGTGCCACCAGCAGAGCGTGGACAGGGGGCGCGCGTGGTAATCAGCCCCAGCATTTT.

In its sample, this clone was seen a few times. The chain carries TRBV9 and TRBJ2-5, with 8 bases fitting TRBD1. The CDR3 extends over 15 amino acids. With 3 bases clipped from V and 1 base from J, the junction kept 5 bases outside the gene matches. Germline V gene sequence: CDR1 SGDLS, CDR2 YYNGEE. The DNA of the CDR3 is TGTGCCAGCAGCGCGACAGGGGCAGGCCAAGAGACCCAGTACTTC. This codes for CASSATGAGQETQYF.

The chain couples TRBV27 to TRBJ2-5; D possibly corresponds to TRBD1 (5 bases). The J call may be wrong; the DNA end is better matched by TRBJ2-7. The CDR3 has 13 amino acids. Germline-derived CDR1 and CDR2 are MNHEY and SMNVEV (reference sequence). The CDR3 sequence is CASSLQGPYEQYF. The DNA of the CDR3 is TGTGCCAGCAGTTTACAGGGCCCCTACGAGCAGTACTTC.

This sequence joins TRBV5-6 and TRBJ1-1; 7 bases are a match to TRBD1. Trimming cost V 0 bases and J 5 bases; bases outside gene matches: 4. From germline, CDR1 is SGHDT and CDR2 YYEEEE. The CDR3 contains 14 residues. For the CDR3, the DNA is TGTGCCAGCAGCTTGGGACAGGGAAGGACTGAAGCTTTCTTT. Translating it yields CASSLGQGRTEAFF.

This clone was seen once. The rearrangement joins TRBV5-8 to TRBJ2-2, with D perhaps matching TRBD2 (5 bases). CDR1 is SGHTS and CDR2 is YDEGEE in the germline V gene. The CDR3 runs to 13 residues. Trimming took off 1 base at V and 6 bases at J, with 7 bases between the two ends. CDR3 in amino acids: CASSLISAGELFF. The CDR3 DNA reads TGTGCCAGCAGCTTGATTAGCGCCGGGGAGCTGTTTTTT.

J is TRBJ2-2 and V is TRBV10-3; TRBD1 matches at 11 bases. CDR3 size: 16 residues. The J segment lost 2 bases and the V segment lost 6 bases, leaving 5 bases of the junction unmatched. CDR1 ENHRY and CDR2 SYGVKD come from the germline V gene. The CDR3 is CAIRAGQGANTGELFF. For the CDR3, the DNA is TGTGCCATCAGAGCCGGACAGGGGGCCAACACCGGGGAGCTGTTTTTT.

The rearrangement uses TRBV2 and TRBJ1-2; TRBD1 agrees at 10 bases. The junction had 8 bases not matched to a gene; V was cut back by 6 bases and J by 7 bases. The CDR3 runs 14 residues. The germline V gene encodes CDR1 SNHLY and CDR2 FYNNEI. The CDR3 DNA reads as TGTGCCAGCAGAGCCACCGGGACAGGGGTTGGCTACACCTTC. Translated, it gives CASRATGTGVGYTF. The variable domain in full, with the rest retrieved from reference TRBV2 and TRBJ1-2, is EPEVTQTPSHQVTQMGQEVILRCVPISNHLYFYWYRQILGQKVEFLVSFYNNEISEKSEIFDDQFSVERPDGSNFTLKIRSTKLEDSAMYFCASRATGTGVGYTFGSGTRLTVV.

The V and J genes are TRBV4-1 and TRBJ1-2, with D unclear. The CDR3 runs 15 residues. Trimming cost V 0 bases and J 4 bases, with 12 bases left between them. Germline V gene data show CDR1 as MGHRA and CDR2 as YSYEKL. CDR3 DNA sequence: TGCGCCAGCAGCCAAGATGTAGGAGCCCCCTATGGCTACACCTTC. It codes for CASSQDVGAPYGYTF.

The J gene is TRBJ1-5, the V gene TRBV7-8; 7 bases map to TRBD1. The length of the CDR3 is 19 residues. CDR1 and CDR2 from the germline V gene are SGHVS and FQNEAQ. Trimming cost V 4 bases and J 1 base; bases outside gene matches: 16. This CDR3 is CASSYRRGLPRESNQPQHF. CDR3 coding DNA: TGTGCCAGCAGCTACCGGAGGGGGCTACCAAGAGAAAGCAATCAGCCCCAGCATTTT.

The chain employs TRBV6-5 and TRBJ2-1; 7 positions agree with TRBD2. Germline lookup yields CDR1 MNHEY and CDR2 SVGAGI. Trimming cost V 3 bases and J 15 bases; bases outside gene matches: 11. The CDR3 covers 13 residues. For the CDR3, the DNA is TGTGCCAGCAGTTATTACGAAAAGGGAGGGCTGTTCTTC. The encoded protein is CASSYYEKGGLFF.

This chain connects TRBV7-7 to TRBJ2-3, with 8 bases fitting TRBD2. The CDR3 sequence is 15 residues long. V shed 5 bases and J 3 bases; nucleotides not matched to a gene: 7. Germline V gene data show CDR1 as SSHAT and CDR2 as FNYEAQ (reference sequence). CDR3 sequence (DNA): TGTGCCAGCAGCACCGGGGGGGCACCGACAGATACGCAGTATTTT. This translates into CASSTGGAPTDTQYF.

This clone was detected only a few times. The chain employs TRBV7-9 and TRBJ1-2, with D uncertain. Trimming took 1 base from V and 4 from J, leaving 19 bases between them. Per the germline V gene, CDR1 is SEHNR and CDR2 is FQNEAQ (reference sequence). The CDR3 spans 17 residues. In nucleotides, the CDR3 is TGTGCCAGCAGCTTAGTCTACGAACCCGTGCTCTCCTATGGCTACACCTTC. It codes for CASSLVYEPVLSYGYTF. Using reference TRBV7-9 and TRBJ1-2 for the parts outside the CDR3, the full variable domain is DTGVSQNPRHKITKRGQNVTFRCDPISEHNRLYWYRQTLGQGPEFLTYFQNEAQLEKSRLLSDRFSAERPKGSFSTLEIQRTEQGDSAMYLCASSLVYEPVLSYGYTFGSGTRLTVV.

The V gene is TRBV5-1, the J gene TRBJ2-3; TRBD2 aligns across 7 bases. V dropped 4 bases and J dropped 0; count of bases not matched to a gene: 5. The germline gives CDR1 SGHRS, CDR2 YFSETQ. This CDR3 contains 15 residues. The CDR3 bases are TGCGCCAGCAGCCGGAATAGCGGGAGCACAGATACGCAGTATTTT. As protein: CASSRNSGSTDTQYF.

The CDR3 DNA follows: TGTGCCAGCAGCCCTCGAACCGGTCGGGGCTATGGCTACACCTTC. Amino acids: CASSPRTGRGYGYTF. V and J are TRBV6-5 and TRBJ1-2; no firm D call. Germline assignment: CDR1 MNHEY and CDR2 SVGAGI. This CDR3 has 15 amino acids. Trimming shortened V by 6 bases and J by 4 bases, and 18 bases separated the two germline ends.

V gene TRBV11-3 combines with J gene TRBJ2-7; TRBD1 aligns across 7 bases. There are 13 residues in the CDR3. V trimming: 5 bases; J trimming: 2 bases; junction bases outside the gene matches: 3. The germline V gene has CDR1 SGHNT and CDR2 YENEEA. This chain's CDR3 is CASSPGTAYEQYF. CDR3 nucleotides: TGTGCCAGCAGCCCCGGGACAGCCTACGAGCAGTACTTC.

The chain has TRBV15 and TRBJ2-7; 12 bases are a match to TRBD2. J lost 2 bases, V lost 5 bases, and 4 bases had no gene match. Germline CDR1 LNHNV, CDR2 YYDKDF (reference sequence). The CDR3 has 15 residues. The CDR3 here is CATSLGLAGTYEQYF. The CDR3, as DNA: TGTGCCACCAGCCTAGGACTAGCGGGGACCTACGAGCAGTACTTC.

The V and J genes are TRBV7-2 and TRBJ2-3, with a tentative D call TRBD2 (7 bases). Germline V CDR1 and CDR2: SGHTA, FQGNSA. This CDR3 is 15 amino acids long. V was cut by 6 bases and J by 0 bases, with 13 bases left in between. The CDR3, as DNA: TGTGCCAGCAGGCCTCGGGGGGCTAGCACAGATACGCAGTATTTT. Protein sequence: CASRPRGASTDTQYF.

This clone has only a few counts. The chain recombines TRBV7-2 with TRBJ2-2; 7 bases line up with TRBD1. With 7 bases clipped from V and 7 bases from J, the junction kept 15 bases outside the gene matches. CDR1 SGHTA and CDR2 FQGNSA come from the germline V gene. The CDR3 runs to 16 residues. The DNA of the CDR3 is TGTGCCAGCACTCCCGAGACAGGGTTCAAGAGCGGGGAGCTGTTTTTT. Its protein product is CASTPETGFKSGELFF.

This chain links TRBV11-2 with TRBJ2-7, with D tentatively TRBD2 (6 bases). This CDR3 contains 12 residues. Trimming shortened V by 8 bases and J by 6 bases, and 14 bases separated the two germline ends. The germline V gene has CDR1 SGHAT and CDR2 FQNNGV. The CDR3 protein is CASYGGGVEQYF. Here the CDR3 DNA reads TGTGCCAGCTACGGCGGAGGGGTCGAGCAGTACTTC. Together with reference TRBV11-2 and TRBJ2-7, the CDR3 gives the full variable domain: EAGVAQSPRYKIIEKRQSVAFWCNPISGHATLYWYQQILGQGPKLLIQFQNNGVVDDSQLPKDRFSAERLKGVDSTLKIQPAKLEDSAVYLCASYGGGVEQYFGPGTRLTVT.

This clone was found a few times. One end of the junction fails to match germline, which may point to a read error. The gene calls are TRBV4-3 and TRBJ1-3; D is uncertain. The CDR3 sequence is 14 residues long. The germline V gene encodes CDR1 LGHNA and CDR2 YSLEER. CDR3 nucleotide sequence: TGCGCCAGCAGCCAAGACAGAATTGGAGACACCATATATTTT. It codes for CASSQDRIGDTIYF.

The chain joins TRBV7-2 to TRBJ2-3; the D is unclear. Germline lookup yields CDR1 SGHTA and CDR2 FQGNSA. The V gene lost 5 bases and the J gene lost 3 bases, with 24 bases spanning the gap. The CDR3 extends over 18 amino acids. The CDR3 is CASSLSRRPSQFTDTQYF. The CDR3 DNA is TGTGCCAGCAGCCTAAGTCGCAGGCCGTCCCAGTTTACAGATACGCAGTATTTT.

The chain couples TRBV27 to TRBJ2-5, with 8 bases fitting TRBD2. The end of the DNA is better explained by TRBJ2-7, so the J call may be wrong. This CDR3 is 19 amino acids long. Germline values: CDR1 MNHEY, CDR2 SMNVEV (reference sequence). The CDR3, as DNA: TGTGCCAGCAGTCGACGAGCGGGGGCGTCCCTCGGGTGGTCCTACGAGCAGTACTTC. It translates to CASSRRAGASLGWSYEQYF.

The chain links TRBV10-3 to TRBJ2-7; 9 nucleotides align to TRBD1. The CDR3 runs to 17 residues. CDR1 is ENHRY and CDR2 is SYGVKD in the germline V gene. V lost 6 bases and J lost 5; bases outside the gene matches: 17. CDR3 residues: CAIRKGGAQGAGDEQYF. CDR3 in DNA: TGTGCCATCAGGAAAGGAGGGGCACAGGGGGCGGGAGACGAGCAGTACTTC.

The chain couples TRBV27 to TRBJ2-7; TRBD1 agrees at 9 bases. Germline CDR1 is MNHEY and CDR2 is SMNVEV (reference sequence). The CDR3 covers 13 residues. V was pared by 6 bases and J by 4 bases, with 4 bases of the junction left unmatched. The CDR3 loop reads CASSPGQGYEQYF. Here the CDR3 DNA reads TGTGCCAGCAGCCCGGGACAGGGTTACGAGCAGTACTTC.

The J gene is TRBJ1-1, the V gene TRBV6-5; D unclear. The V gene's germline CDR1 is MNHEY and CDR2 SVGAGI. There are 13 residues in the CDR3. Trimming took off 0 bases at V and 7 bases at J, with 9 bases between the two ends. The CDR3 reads CASSYSSTVEAFF. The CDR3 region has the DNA TGTGCCAGCAGTTACTCGAGTACGGTTGAAGCTTTCTTT.